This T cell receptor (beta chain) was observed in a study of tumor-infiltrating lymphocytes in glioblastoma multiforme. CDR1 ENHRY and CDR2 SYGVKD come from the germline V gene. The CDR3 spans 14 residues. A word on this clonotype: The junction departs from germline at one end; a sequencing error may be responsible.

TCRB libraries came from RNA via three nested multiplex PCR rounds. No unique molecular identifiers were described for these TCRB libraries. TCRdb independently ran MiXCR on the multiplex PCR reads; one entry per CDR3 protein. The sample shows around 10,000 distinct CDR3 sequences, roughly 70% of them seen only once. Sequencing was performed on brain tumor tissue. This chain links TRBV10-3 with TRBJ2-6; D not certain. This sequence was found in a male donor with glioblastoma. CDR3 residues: CAIRGLSGDNVLTF. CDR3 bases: TGTGCCATCAGAGGTCTCTCTGGGGACAACGTCCTGACTTTC.